This TCR beta chain was sequenced during a study of control samples from healthy donors and cancer patients (dated by TCRdb to 2020 to 2022). To prepare the library, the immunoSEQ multiplex PCR assay was applied. TCRdb re-hosts the immuneACCESS table, in-frame sequences only. Its copies lack some clones; in the studies checked, an unresolved V gene accounts for under half of them, and the cause for the rest is not known. This sample has around 94,000 clones in its table, and around 86% of those were observed once. The ten most abundant clones make up 1.3% of the sample. V drops 0 bases and J drops 4 bases, leaving 12 bases in between. The germline V gene gives CDR1 as KGHSH and CDR2 as LQKENI. From cysteine to phenylalanine, the CDR3 is 15 amino acids long. The only DNA kept is the CDR3, 45 bases in frame from the first base. For this clone: The clone's antigen remains unknown. Base quality data are lacking; no much larger clone is found one base away.

Sequencing used blood. The rearrangement combines TRBV18 with TRBJ1-2; no D gene call is confident. The sequence derives from a woman between 50 and 59 years old in good health. DNA sequence: TGTGCCAGCTCACCACCGTGGGGAGGGAGCTATGGCTACACCTTC. This gives the protein CASSPPWGGSYGYTF.